What follows are 4 T cell receptor beta chains derived from one specimen sequenced in a study of PD-1 blockade in classical Hodgkin lymphoma. The table came from immunoSEQ multiplex PCR; TCRdb's copy has only in-frame clones and leaves some out. The sample includes about 61,000 clones, nearly 90% of them seen just once. As for time point: cycle 4 day 1 (C4D1), after less than 7 weeks of nivolumab. Exposure to brentuximab vedotin varied, and each patient had relapsed following autologous stem cell transplantation. The sequenced sample was peripheral blood mononuclear cells (PBMCs), obtained before the fourth cycle of nivolumab. The receptors derive from a human donor with classical Hodgkin lymphoma.

V is TRBV2 and J is TRBJ1-2, with D possibly matching TRBD1 (6 bases). The germline CDR1 and CDR2 sequences are SNHLY and FYNNEI. This CDR3 is 13 amino acids long. Trimming removed 7 bases from V and 4 bases from J, with 13 bases in between. The CDR3 DNA reads as TGTGCCAGCAACCCGGAGGGGGTCTATGGCTACACCTTC. Its translation is CASNPEGVYGYTF.

This clone has more than one count but fewer than ten. This chain uses TRBV29-1 with TRBJ1-2; D is ambiguous. The germline V gene has CDR1 SQVTM and CDR2 ANQGSEA. CDR3 size: 12 residues. Between the trimmed V and J ends, which lost 4 bases and 4 bases, there was a span of 10 bases. CDR3 residues: CSVGKDAYGYTF. DNA of the CDR3: TGCAGCGTTGGTAAGGACGCCTATGGCTACACCTTC.

The DNA of the CDR3 is TGTGCCAGCAGCCTGAGACTACCCGATAGCACAGATACGCAGTATTTT. This codes for CASSLRLPDSTDTQYF. The rearrangement uses TRBV7-8 and TRBJ2-3; possible D gene TRBD2, 5 bases. Germline V gene sequence: CDR1 SGHVS, CDR2 FQNEAQ. V lost 5 bases, J lost 0 bases, and 15 bases lay in between. CDR3 length equals 16 residues.

The chain employs TRBV5-1 and TRBJ2-5; the D gene is possibly TRBD1 (5 bases). The V end lost 2 bases, the J end lost 3 bases, and 8 bases lay between the germline ends. The CDR3 loop spans 13 amino acids. Per the germline V gene, CDR1 is SGHRS and CDR2 is YFSETQ. The CDR3 DNA sequence: TGCGCCAGCAGCTTCTCAGGGAAAGAGACCCAGTACTTC. Amino acid sequence: CASSFSGKETQYF.